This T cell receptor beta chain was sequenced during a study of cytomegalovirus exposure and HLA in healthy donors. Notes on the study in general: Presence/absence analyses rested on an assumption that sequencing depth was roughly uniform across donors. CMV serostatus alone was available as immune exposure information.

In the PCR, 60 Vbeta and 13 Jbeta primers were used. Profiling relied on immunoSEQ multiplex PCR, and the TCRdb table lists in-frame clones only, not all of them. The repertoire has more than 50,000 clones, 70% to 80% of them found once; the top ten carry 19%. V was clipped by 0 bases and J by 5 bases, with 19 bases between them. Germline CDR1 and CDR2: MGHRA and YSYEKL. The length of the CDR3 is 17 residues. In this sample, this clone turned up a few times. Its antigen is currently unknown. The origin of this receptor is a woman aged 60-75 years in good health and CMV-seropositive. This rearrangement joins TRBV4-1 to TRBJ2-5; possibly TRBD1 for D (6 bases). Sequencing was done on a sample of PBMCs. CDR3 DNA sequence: TGCGCCAGCAGCCAAGATAAGCTGACAGGTCACCCGGAGACCCAGTACTTC. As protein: CASSQDKLTGHPETQYF.